This T cell receptor (beta chain) derives from a study of cytomegalovirus exposure and HLA in healthy donors. Study-wide points: In a later analysis, HLA-associated TCR beta chains were more clonally expanded than equally common others. Within a later analysis, the majority of CMV-associated TCR beta chains appeared HLA-restricted. Analysis was carried out at a later point, and it linked a missense DCLRE1C variant to TCR beta V- and J-gene trimming. An observed cluster of highly shared sequence variants was recorded as a likely sequencing artifact.

Both 60 Vbeta primers and 13 Jbeta primers went into the PCR. Sequencing used immunoSEQ multiplex PCR; TCRdb keeps in-frame clones, though not all of them. Of fewer than 200,000 clones in the sample, approximately 82% are singletons; the top ten hold 2% to 2.5%. Trimming removed 0 bases from V and 4 bases from J, with 18 bases in between. CDR3 length: 17 amino acids. Per the germline V gene, CDR1 is MNHNS and CDR2 is SASEGT. Of note for this clone: Its antigen remains unidentified.

V gene TRBV6-1 combines with J gene TRBJ1-1, with TRBD1 as a possible D gene (6 bases). This TCR came from a woman aged 25 to 39 in good health and CMV-seronegative. Sequencing was done on a sample of PBMCs. CDR3 region: CASSEAFVGGRGTEAFF. The CDR3, as DNA: TGTGCCAGCAGTGAAGCGTTTGTGGGGGGGCGAGGCACTGAAGCTTTCTTT.